This T cell receptor (beta chain) was profiled in a study of T cell changes during pregnancy in multiple sclerosis. TCRdb's table, derived via immunoSEQ multiplex PCR, lists solely in-frame clones and lacks some. This table has about 60,000 clones, around 92% appearing once. This clonotype was sampled from a female donor with multiple sclerosis, enrolled in a pregnancy study. The source material was peripheral blood, sampled in the first trimester of pregnancy.

CDR3 residues: CASSFGGGGTDTQYF. CDR3 nucleotide sequence: TGTGCCAGCAGCTTCGGGGGGGGTGGCACAGATACGCAGTATTTT. The V gene is TRBV7-9, the J gene TRBJ2-3; the match to TRBD2 covers 8 bases. Germline loops: CDR1 SEHNR, CDR2 FQNEAQ (reference sequence). This CDR3 contains 15 residues. Losses at the gene ends were 3 bases for V and 1 base for J; bases not matched to a gene: 3.